This TCR beta chain appears in the sequencing data of a study of CD8+ T cells in alopecia areata. Across the whole study: C3H/HeJ donors with spontaneous alopecia, roughly 6-12 months old, supplied skin grafts to approximately 6-10-week-old female C3H/HeJ mice. General study results and limits: Lesional scalp, especially alopecia totalis/universalis, showed higher clonality than normal scalp. When scalp samples are sequenced, resident alphabeta T cells of normal skin are also captured. Possibly because of HLA-related factors, TCR sharing was less clear across patients than in mice.

The sequencing template was cDNA reverse transcribed from extracted RNA. The data were produced by immunoSEQ multiplex PCR, yet TCRdb's version contains in-frame clones alone and is incomplete. The repertoire consists of more than 1,500 clones, none detected only once. V lost 2 bases and J 6 bases, leaving 8 bases between the germline ends. Germline V gene lookup returns CDR1 SGHDT and CDR2 FRDEAV. This CDR3 is built from 13 residues. Judged by abundance, this clone is medium-sized. Its matching antigen is unknown. Any gene name here is a mouse gene name. Read data end 4 residues before the CDR3 end; the end is taken from the germline J gene.

The genes are TRBV14 and TRBJ2-2; perhaps TRBD2 as D (7 bases). The sequenced sample consisted of skin. The receptor was derived from a C3H/HeJ mouse with alopecia areata. The mouse line has the MHC haplotype H2-k. CDR3: CASSLGGPGQLYF. Partial CDR3 DNA: TGTGCCAGCAGTTTGGGGGGCCCCGGG.